The 4 T cell receptor beta chains given below trace back to one sample, sequenced in a study of vaccination and CD4 T cells after COVID-19. Sequencing of cultured CD4+ T cell DNA used the Oncomine TCR Beta short-read assay. TCRdb processed the PCR reads anew with MiXCR; each CDR3 protein has one entry. The sample comprises 20,000 or so distinct CDR3 sequences, roughly 29% of which are singletons, and roughly 18% rests with the top ten. These TCRs are of unknown antigen specificity. Treatment specified: roughly 10-day PBMC culture with coronavirus spike peptide pools or control peptides (ViraFEST assay). Sequencing used cultured CD4+ T cells from blood. These receptors were collected from a human donor with COVID-19.

Here the CDR3 reads CASSYVRDPRTGGYTF. Here the CDR3 DNA reads TGTGCCAGCAGTTATGTCCGGGACCCCCGAACAGGGGGCTACACCTTC. The chain combines TRBV6-5 with TRBJ1-2; perhaps TRBD1 as D (6 bases). Trimming pared 3 bases from V and 8 bases from J, leaving 22 bases between. The germline V gene has CDR1 MNHEY and CDR2 SVGAGI. There are 16 residues in the CDR3.

The chain combines TRBV27 with TRBJ2-2; D remains unclear. CDR1 and CDR2 from the germline V gene are MNHEY and SMNVEV (reference sequence). This CDR3 has 15 residues. Trimming cost V 2 bases and J 7 bases, with 14 bases left between them. CDR3 sequence reads: CASSLALSGIGELFF. In DNA, the CDR3 is TGTGCCAGCAGTTTAGCCCTTTCGGGTATCGGGGAGCTGTTTTTT.

The chain recombines TRBV2 with TRBJ2-2; 9 nucleotides line up with TRBD1. Per the germline V gene, CDR1 is SNHLY and CDR2 is FYNNEI. The ends lost 3 bases at V and 5 bases at J; junction bases unmatched: 7. The CDR3 runs to 16 residues. The CDR3 DNA reads TGTGCCAGCAGTGATTTTGGGACAGGGCCAACCGGGGAGCTGTTTTTT. Translating it yields CASSDFGTGPTGELFF.

The V call is TRBV15, the J call TRBJ1-1; D is ambiguous. Germline CDR1 LNHNV, CDR2 YYDKDF (reference sequence). V was pared by 0 bases and J by 6 bases, with 5 bases between. This CDR3 has 12 residues. In DNA form, the CDR3 reads TGTGCCACCAGCAGAGAGGGTCCTGAAGCTTTCTTT. Protein: CATSREGPEAFF. Filled out from reference TRBV15 and TRBJ1-1, the complete variable domain reads DAMVIQNPRYQVTQFGKPVTLSCSQTLNHNVMYWYQQKSSQAPKLLFHYYDKDFNNEADTPDNFQSRRPNTSFCFLDIRSPGLGDTAMYLCATSREGPEAFFGQGTRLTVV.